The 3 T cell receptor beta chains below come from one sample, sequenced in a study of blood T cell repertoires in COVID-19. Using immunoSEQ multiplex PCR, the repertoire was profiled, and TCRdb retains in-frame clones only, with some absent. The sample lists about 330,000 clones, over 75% occurring once. Specimen: peripheral blood. These receptors all come from a woman in her forties or fifties with active or convalescent COVID-19.

This clone was observed a single time. The chain combines TRBV6-1 with TRBJ2-7, with 10 bases identical to TRBD2. Germline CDR1 reads MNHNS; CDR2 reads SASEGT. The V gene end was trimmed by 4 bases and the J gene end by 5 bases; junction bases not matched to a gene: 5. This CDR3 comprises 14 residues. The CDR3 sequence is CASSGAGGANEQYF. The DNA for the CDR3 is TGTGCCAGCAGTGGAGCGGGAGGGGCGAACGAGCAGTACTTC.

The rearrangement uses TRBV30 and TRBJ1-2; D uncertain. The CDR3 consists of 15 residues. The germline CDR1 and CDR2 sequences are GTSNPN and SVGIG (reference sequence). The V end was cut by 4 bases, the J end by 1 base, with 16 bases between. CDR3 bases: TGTGCCTGGACCACCCTCCGCTCTATTAACTATGGCTACACCTTC. It translates to CAWTTLRSINYGYTF.

The chain combines TRBV7-2 with TRBJ1-2; 8 bases fit TRBD1. The length of the CDR3 is 15 residues. J was trimmed by 7 bases and V by 5 bases; bases with no gene match: 12. Germline-derived CDR1 and CDR2 are SGHTA and FQGNSA. The CDR3 coding sequence is TGTGCCAGCAGCACACGACAGGGGACCCTTTCTGGCTACACCTTC. Translation: CASSTRQGTLSGYTF.